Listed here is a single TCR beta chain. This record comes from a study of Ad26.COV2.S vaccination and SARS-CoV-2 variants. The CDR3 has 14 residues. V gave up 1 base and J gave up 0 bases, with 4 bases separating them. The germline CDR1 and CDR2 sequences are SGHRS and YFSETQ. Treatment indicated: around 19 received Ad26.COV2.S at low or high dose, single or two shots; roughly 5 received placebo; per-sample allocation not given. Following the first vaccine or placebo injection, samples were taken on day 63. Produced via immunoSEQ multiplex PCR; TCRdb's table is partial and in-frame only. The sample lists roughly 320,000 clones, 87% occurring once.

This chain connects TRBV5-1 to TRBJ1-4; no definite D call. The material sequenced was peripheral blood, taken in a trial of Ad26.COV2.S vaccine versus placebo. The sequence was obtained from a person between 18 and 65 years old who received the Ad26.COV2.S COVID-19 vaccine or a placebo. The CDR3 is CASSLTSTNEKLFF. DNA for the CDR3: TGCGCCAGCAGCTTGACGTCAACTAATGAAAAACTGTTTTTT. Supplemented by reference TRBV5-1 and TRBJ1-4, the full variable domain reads KAGVTQTPRYLIKTRGQQVTLSCSPISGHRSVSWYQQTPGQGLQFLFEYFSETQRNKGNFPGRFSGRQFSNSRSEMNVSTLELGDSALYLCASSLTSTNEKLFFGSGTQLSVL.